This T cell receptor beta chain was sequenced in a study of blood T cells in healthy people across ages. A sample-barcoded 5' primer and a J-beta primer mix were used in a second PCR of about 6 to 12 cycles. TCRdb re-called the 5' RACE reads through MiXCR, storing one row per CDR3 protein. This sample carries some 1,800,000 distinct CDR3 sequences, about 39% of them seen once, and the ten largest clones take approximately 22%. Each donor was a healthy Caucasian individual from Russia, aged roughly 6 to 95. The CDR3 is 16 residues long. Germline loops: CDR1 SEHNR, CDR2 FQNEAQ (reference sequence). Trimming stripped 5 bases from V and 1 base from J, with 15 bases between.

This TCR was sampled from a human donor in good health. The V gene is TRBV7-9, the J gene TRBJ2-1, with D perhaps TRBD1 (6 bases). The sequenced sample consisted of blood. CDR3 loop: CASSGSQGLSYNEQFF. CDR3 DNA: TGTGCCAGCAGCGGATCACAGGGCCTTTCCTACAATGAGCAGTTCTTC.